Shown below are 10 T cell receptor beta chains from a single sample sequenced in a study of cytomegalovirus exposure and HLA in healthy donors. The PCR made use of 60 Vbeta and 13 Jbeta primers. Using immunoSEQ multiplex PCR, the repertoire was profiled, and TCRdb retains in-frame clones only, with some absent. Among 120,000 or so clones listed, over 65% were seen once. The sample comprised PBMCs. The receptor set was obtained from a man aged 35 to 55 in good health and CMV-seropositive.

The sample holds one count of this clone. The J gene is TRBJ1-2, the V gene TRBV19, with a possible D match to TRBD1 (6 bases). The CDR3 contains 16 residues. The V and J ends lost 9 bases and 4 bases respectively, with 24 bases between them. Germline CDR1 is LNHDA and CDR2 is SQIVND (reference sequence). CDR3 nucleotide sequence: TGTGCCAGCAGAACTCTGGACAGCCGCAACCCCTATGGCTACACCTTC. It specifies CASRTLDSRNPYGYTF.

The genes are TRBV11-2 and TRBJ1-2, with a tentative D call TRBD1 (6 bases). Germline V gives CDR1 SGHAT, CDR2 FQNNGV. The CDR3 runs 13 residues. Trimming cost V 4 bases and J 5 bases, with 11 bases left between them. CDR3 nucleotides: TGTGCCAGCAGCTCTGGACAGTTATATGGCTACACCTTC. Translated, it gives CASSSGQLYGYTF.

The CDR3 bases are TGTGCCAGCAGCTCTAACAGGGGGTCCGATAATGAAAAACTGTTTTTT. Translating it yields CASSSNRGSDNEKLFF. The genes are TRBV7-9 and TRBJ1-4; 8 bases align to TRBD1. The germline CDR1 and CDR2 sequences are SEHNR and FQNEAQ (reference sequence). J was trimmed by 4 bases and V by 4 bases; bases with no gene match: 8. The CDR3 totals 16 residues.

The chain carries TRBV6-1 and TRBJ2-1, with D unresolved. Trimming removed 6 bases at V and 9 bases at J, with 9 bases between. The CDR3 consists of 11 residues. Per germline, CDR1 MNHNS and CDR2 SASEGT. The chain's CDR3 is CASRINIEQFF. CDR3 in DNA: TGTGCCAGCAGAATAAATATTGAGCAGTTCTTC.

The V and J genes are TRBV6-5 and TRBJ1-1, with a tentative D call TRBD1 (6 bases). The CDR3 runs to 15 residues. The V end was cut by 2 bases, the J end by 5 bases, with 15 bases between. The germline gives CDR1 MNHEY, CDR2 SVGAGI. The CDR3 region has the DNA TGTGCCAGCAGTTACCCACAGGGAGGGTCGACTGAAGCTTTCTTT. The encoded protein is CASSYPQGGSTEAFF.

The chain joins TRBV7-9 to TRBJ1-1; D is ambiguous. Germline V gives CDR1 SEHNR, CDR2 FQNEAQ (reference sequence). V gave up 4 bases and J gave up 4 bases, with 16 bases separating them. CDR3 length: 15 amino acids. The CDR3 nucleotides read TGTGCCAGCAGCTCGTCTTGGCCCTCGGGCACTGAAGCTTTCTTT. It translates to CASSSSWPSGTEAFF.

The chain carries TRBV6-1 and TRBJ1-5; 8 bases fit TRBD1. J was trimmed by 1 base and V by 7 bases; bases with no gene match: 6. This CDR3 contains 15 residues. Per the germline V gene, CDR1 is MNHNS and CDR2 is SASEGT. CDR3 bases: TGTGCCAGCACCCGGACAGGGAGGAGCAATCAGCCCCAGCATTTT. Protein product: CASTRTGRSNQPQHF.

The J gene is TRBJ1-5, the V gene TRBV27; D is possibly TRBD1 (5 bases). The V end lost 4 bases, the J end lost 6 bases, and 10 bases lay between the germline ends. Germline V CDR1 and CDR2: MNHEY, SMNVEV (reference sequence). CDR3 length equals 13 residues. This CDR3 reads CASSSREAQPQHF. The CDR3 DNA sequence: TGTGCCAGCAGTTCCAGGGAGGCTCAGCCCCAGCATTTT.

The chain couples TRBV9 to TRBJ2-7; 7 bases are shared with TRBD2. The germline CDR1 and CDR2 sequences are SGDLS and YYNGEE. After removal of 6 bases from V and 3 bases from J, the junction contained 9 bases not matched to a gene. The CDR3 has 14 residues. This chain's CDR3 is CASTRRGDDYEQYF. The CDR3 DNA reads TGTGCCAGCACCCGTCGGGGGGACGACTACGAGCAGTACTTC.

The V call is TRBV6-1, the J call TRBJ2-5; D is possibly TRBD1 (5 bases). Germline loops: CDR1 MNHNS, CDR2 SASEGT. V was cut by 3 bases and J by 1 base, with 9 bases left in between. This CDR3 has 14 amino acids. CDR3 residues: CASSDSGFQETQYF. The DNA of the CDR3 is TGTGCCAGCAGTGACTCAGGGTTCCAAGAGACCCAGTACTTC.